The clone carrying this TCR beta chain was seen a few times. Its antigen is unidentified. TCRdb re-called the RT-PCR reads through MiXCR, storing one row per CDR3 protein. The sample shows fewer than 700,000 distinct CDR3 sequences, around 13% of them seen only once. The germline gives CDR1 KGHDR, CDR2 SFDVKD. Trimming pared 3 bases from V and 2 bases from J, leaving 14 bases between. The CDR3 length is 16 residues. The sample comes from a study of response to subunit inactivated influenza vaccine. Study observations and caveats: Seasonal influenza vaccination, on each occasion, was suggested by the authors to recruit few new T cells.

Material: PBMCs from blood, obtained roughly 47 days after vaccination. The chain uses TRBV24-1 and TRBJ2-3; possible D gene TRBD1, 6 bases. The TCR originated in a man aged 50-59 years who received an inactivated influenza vaccine. The CDR3 spells CATSDPRTEVTDTQYF. In DNA, the CDR3 is TGTGCCACCAGTGATCCCAGGACAGAAGTCACAGATACGCAGTATTTT.